The text below deals with one T cell receptor (beta chain). The entry originates in a study of cytomegalovirus exposure and HLA in healthy donors. Profiled with immunoSEQ multiplex PCR; TCRdb holds only in-frame clones, not every one. The sample has about 38,000 clones, approximately 92% seen once; the top ten hold around 3.4%. CDR1 and CDR2 from the germline V gene are SGHRS and YFSETQ. The CDR3 has 11 amino acids. Trimming removed 8 bases from V and 2 bases from J, with 7 bases in between. This receptor was obtained from a man aged 18 to 29 in good health and CMV-seronegative. V usage is TRBV5-1 and J usage is TRBJ2-5; D is unresolved. Sequenced: PBMCs. The CDR3 reads CASFGQETQYF. The DNA of the CDR3 is TGCGCCAGTTTCGGTCAAGAGACCCAGTACTTC.